The rows below give T cell receptor beta chains drawn from one sample of a study of blood T cell repertoires in COVID-19. The method was immunoSEQ multiplex PCR; TCRdb's version includes in-frame clones alone and lacks a portion of them. Of approximately 50,000 clones detected, about 83% appear once; the ten largest clones hold less than 4%. The specimen was peripheral blood. The receptors were gathered from a man in his fifties or sixties with acute or convalescent COVID-19. The CDR3 runs from the conserved cysteine through the conserved F or W. The order of the fields is V gene, clone size, J gene, D gene, CDR3 length, CDR3 DNA, CDR3 protein. The D gene is left open where the match is weak. Rows give clone size only sometimes, using once, few, many, or a class for an expanded clone.

V: TRBV6-2/TRBV6-3
size: NA
J: TRBJ1-1
D: NA
length: 12
DNA: TGTGCCAGCAGCCTGGGGGCCCCTGAAGCTTTCTTT
CDR3: CASSLGAPEAFF

V: TRBV6-1
size: NA
J: TRBJ2-3
D: TRBD2
length: 16
DNA: TGTGCCAGCAGTGTTCCCAGAAGCGGGAAGTCAGATACGCAGTATTTT
CDR3: CASSVPRSGKSDTQYF

V: TRBV5-1
size: NA
J: TRBJ2-3
D: NA
length: 16
DNA: TGCGCCAGCAGCTTAGGCGGAACACTAAGGACAGATACGCAGTATTTT
CDR3: CASSLGGTLRTDTQYF

V: TRBV5-4
size: NA
J: TRBJ2-2
D: TRBD1
length: 15
DNA: TGTGCCAGCAGCGCCACAGGGGCGGGCACCGGGGAGCTGTTTTTT
CDR3: CASSATGAGTGELFF

V: TRBV4-2
size: NA
J: TRBJ1-5
D: NA
length: 13
DNA: TGTGCCAGCAGCCAAGATCGTGATCAGCCCCAGCATTTT
CDR3: CASSQDRDQPQHF

V: TRBV20-1
size: NA
J: TRBJ1-1
D: NA
length: 12
DNA: TGCAGTGCTAGTCTAAGTGGCACTGAAGCTTTCTTT
CDR3: CSASLSGTEAFF

V: TRBV25-1
size: NA
J: TRBJ2-3
D: TRBD1
length: 15
DNA: TGTGCCAGCAGTGACGGACAGGGGGCTGGAGATACGCAGTATTTT
CDR3: CASSDGQGAGDTQYF

V: TRBV12-5
size: NA
J: TRBJ1-1
D: NA
length: 13
DNA: TGTGCTAGTGGTCCACAGGGGAACACTGAAGCTTTCTTT
CDR3: CASGPQGNTEAFF

V: TRBV11-2
size: NA
J: TRBJ2-7
D: NA
length: 15
DNA: TGTGCCAGCAGCTTACATATGGCACAGACCTACGAGCAGTACTTC
CDR3: CASSLHMAQTYEQYF

V: TRBV4-1
size: NA
J: TRBJ2-7
D: TRBD2
length: 18
DNA: TGCGCCAGCAGCCAAGGGGTCCCCCCGGCCCGGGGGGACTACGAGCAGTACTTC
CDR3: CASSQGVPPARGDYEQYF

V: TRBV7-9
size: NA
J: TRBJ1-3
D: TRBD1
length: 18
DNA: TGTGCCAGCAGCCGCAGGTTACAGGGGTCCTTCTCTGGAAACACCATATATTTT
CDR3: CASSRRLQGSFSGNTIYF

V: TRBV20-1
size: NA
J: TRBJ2-2
D: NA
length: 12
DNA: TGCAGTGCTAGTGGGCAGACCGGGGAGCTGTTTTTT
CDR3: CSASGQTGELFF

V: TRBV4-1
size: NA
J: TRBJ1-5
D: TRBD1
length: 17
DNA: TGCGCCAGCAGCCAAGGACAGGGGTTTAATGGCAATCAGCCCCAGCATTTT
CDR3: CASSQGQGFNGNQPQHF

V: TRBV14
size: NA
J: TRBJ2-3
D: TRBD2
length: 15
DNA: TGTGCCAGCAGTCTGGGACTAGCGGGGGCCGGTACGCAGTATTTT
CDR3: CASSLGLAGAGTQYF

V: TRBV18
size: NA
J: TRBJ1-1
D: NA
length: 13
DNA: TGTGCCAGCTCACCGGCGGCCGGGACTGAAGCTTTCTTT
CDR3: CASSPAAGTEAFF

V: TRBV5-6
size: few
J: TRBJ2-7
D: NA
length: 13
DNA: TGTGCCAGCAGTGCGGGGCTTTCCTACGAGCAGTACTTC
CDR3: CASSAGLSYEQYF

V: TRBV27
size: once
J: TRBJ2-7
D: TRBD1
length: 19
DNA: TGTGCCAGCAGTTTTCAGTCGGGCATTTTACAGGGGACCCGTTACGAGCAGTACTTC
CDR3: CASSFQSGILQGTRYEQYF

V: TRBV5-1
size: once
J: TRBJ2-3
D: NA
length: 15
DNA: TGCGCCAGCAGCTTCCTTAGACAGATCACAGATACGCAGTATTTT
CDR3: CASSFLRQITDTQYF

V: TRBV5-1
size: NA
J: TRBJ2-1
D: NA
length: 13
DNA: TGCGCCAGCAGGGTCAGGGTGATAGGTGAGCAGTTCTTC
CDR3: CASRVRVIGEQFF

V: TRBV5-8
size: NA
J: TRBJ2-1
D: TRBD2
length: 14
DNA: TGTGCCAGCAGTCCTGGCGGGGGGGCACATGAGCAGTTCTTC
CDR3: CASSPGGGAHEQFF

V: TRBV10-3
size: NA
J: TRBJ1-2
D: NA
length: 14
DNA: TGTGCCATCAGTGAATCAACAGGGTACTATGGCTACACCTTC
CDR3: CAISESTGYYGYTF

V: TRBV6-6
size: NA
J: TRBJ1-4
D: TRBD1
length: 16
DNA: TGTGCCAGCAGTTACTTAGGACAGGGCCCGTTTTTAGAACTGTTTTTT
CDR3: CASSYLGQGPFLELFF

V: TRBV2
size: NA
J: TRBJ1-5
D: TRBD1
length: 15
DNA: TGTGCCAGCAGTGAAACCAGGGGGCCACAGCAGCCCCAGCATTTT
CDR3: CASSETRGPQQPQHF

V: TRBV12-3/TRBV12-4
size: NA
J: TRBJ1-5
D: NA
length: 13
DNA: TGTGCCAGCATGCGACAGAGCAATCAGCCCCAGCATTTT
CDR3: CASMRQSNQPQHF

V: TRBV10-3
size: NA
J: TRBJ2-2
D: TRBD2
length: 19
DNA: TGTGCCATCAGGGGCCTAGCGGGGGGGGTACTACCAAGGACCGGGGAGCTGTTTTTT
CDR3: CAIRGLAGGVLPRTGELFF

V: TRBV19
size: NA
J: TRBJ2-3
D: NA
length: 15
DNA: TGTGCCAGTACCCGGACCCGACAGAGCACAGATACGCAGTATTTT
CDR3: CASTRTRQSTDTQYF

V: TRBV10-3
size: NA
J: TRBJ2-1
D: NA
length: 15
DNA: TGTGCCACGGCGGGACAGCCATCATCCTACAATGAGCAGTTCTTC
CDR3: CATAGQPSSYNEQFF

V: TRBV27
size: NA
J: TRBJ2-7
D: TRBD2
length: 14
DNA: TGTGCCAGCAGGACGCGGGGGATCATACACGAGCAGTACTTC
CDR3: CASRTRGIIHEQYF

V: TRBV5-1
size: NA
J: TRBJ2-7
D: NA
length: 15
DNA: TGCGCCAGCAGCTTTACTTCGGGTACCGGGAACGAGCAGTACTTC
CDR3: CASSFTSGTGNEQYF

V: TRBV5-1
size: NA
J: TRBJ2-2
D: TRBD1
length: 15
DNA: TGCGCCAGCAGCCTAGCCACAGGGGGCGGTGGTTCGCTGTTTTTT
CDR3: CASSLATGGGGSLFF

V: TRBV7-7
size: NA
J: TRBJ2-2
D: TRBD1
length: 15
DNA: TGTGCTAGCAGCCCCCGGACAGGGTCAGCCAGGGAGCTGTTTTTT
CDR3: CASSPRTGSARELFF

V: TRBV7-3
size: NA
J: TRBJ2-3
D: TRBD2
length: 15
DNA: TGTGCCAGCAGCTCGGCGGGGGGGCCGACAGATACGCAGTATTTT
CDR3: CASSSAGGPTDTQYF

V: TRBV30
size: NA
J: TRBJ2-2
D: NA
length: 15
DNA: TGTGCCTGGAGTGTAGGGCGGGCGGGCACCGGGGAGCTGTTTTTT
CDR3: CAWSVGRAGTGELFF

V: TRBV19
size: few
J: TRBJ2-1
D: TRBD2
length: 20
DNA: TGTGCCAGTAAAGCCTCCGGGACTAGCGGGAGGGCCGGTATAAAGAATGAGCAGTTCTTC
CDR3: CASKASGTSGRAGIKNEQFF

V: TRBV11-2
size: NA
J: TRBJ2-3
D: TRBD2
length: 16
DNA: TGTGCCAGCAGCTTAGCTGGGCGGGGGGGCGCGGATACGCAGTATTTT
CDR3: CASSLAGRGGADTQYF

V: TRBV12-3/TRBV12-4
size: NA
J: TRBJ1-5
D: NA
length: 12
DNA: TGTGCCAGCAGTTTGCGTGATCAGCCCCAGCATTTT
CDR3: CASSLRDQPQHF

V: TRBV5-1
size: NA
J: TRBJ2-5
D: NA
length: 13
DNA: TGCGCCAGCAGCCCCGGGACACAAGAGACCCAGTACTTC
CDR3: CASSPGTQETQYF

V: TRBV6-5
size: NA
J: TRBJ2-2
D: NA
length: 14
DNA: TGTGCCAGCAGGGAGGGACCGAACACCGGGGAGCTGTTTTTT
CDR3: CASREGPNTGELFF

V: TRBV11-2
size: NA
J: TRBJ2-7
D: TRBD2
length: 17
DNA: TGTGCCAGCAGCTACACGGCCGGGACTAGCGGCTCCTACGAGCAGTACTTC
CDR3: CASSYTAGTSGSYEQYF

V: TRBV11-1
size: NA
J: TRBJ2-3
D: TRBD2
length: 16
DNA: TGTGCCAGCAGCACCGGGACTAGTCGCGACGTAGATACGCAGTATTTT
CDR3: CASSTGTSRDVDTQYF

V: TRBV19
size: NA
J: TRBJ1-5
D: NA
length: 15
DNA: TGTGCCAGTAGTATACCCATACAGGCCAGGCAGCCCCAGCATTTT
CDR3: CASSIPIQARQPQHF

V: TRBV6-6
size: NA
J: TRBJ1-1
D: TRBD1
length: 14
DNA: TGTGCCAGCAGTTTGGACAGGCGGTACACTGAAGCTTTCTTT
CDR3: CASSLDRRYTEAFF

V: TRBV19
size: NA
J: TRBJ2-7
D: NA
length: 13
DNA: TGTGCCAGTAGTATGTCCATCTCCTACGAGCAGTACTTC
CDR3: CASSMSISYEQYF

V: TRBV12-3/TRBV12-4
size: NA
J: TRBJ2-4
D: NA
length: 13
DNA: TGTGCCTCTAACACAGGGGCCAAAAACATTCAGTACTTC
CDR3: CASNTGAKNIQYF

V: TRBV30
size: NA
J: TRBJ2-3
D: TRBD2
length: 15
DNA: TGTGCCTGGAGTGTATCGGGGGGGGTTGTAGATACGCAGTATTTT
CDR3: CAWSVSGGVVDTQYF

V: TRBV28
size: NA
J: TRBJ1-3
D: TRBD1
length: 15
DNA: TGTGCCAGCAGGTTCGGCCGGGACAGAGGAAACACCATATATTTT
CDR3: CASRFGRDRGNTIYF

V: TRBV2
size: NA
J: TRBJ1-5
D: NA
length: 16
DNA: TGTGCCAGCAGTGAAGATACCGGGAGGGGCAATCAGCCCCAGCATTTT
CDR3: CASSEDTGRGNQPQHF

V: TRBV6-6
size: NA
J: TRBJ2-1
D: TRBD2
length: 15
DNA: TGTGCCAGCAGGAGGGAACTAGCGGGTTACAATGAGCAGTTCTTC
CDR3: CASRRELAGYNEQFF

V: TRBV7-8
size: NA
J: TRBJ2-5
D: TRBD2
length: 18
DNA: TGTGCCAGCAGCTCTTACAGACTAGCGGGGCAAAGACAAGAGACCCAGTACTTC
CDR3: CASSSYRLAGQRQETQYF

V: TRBV6-1
size: NA
J: TRBJ2-1
D: NA
length: 14
DNA: TGTGCCAGCAGTGAAGGCCTGGCAAACAATGAGCAGTTCTTC
CDR3: CASSEGLANNEQFF

V: TRBV5-1
size: NA
J: TRBJ2-2
D: TRBD1
length: 16
DNA: TGCGCCAGCAGCCAGGGAGAGGGGGCAGTCCTCGGGGAGCTGTTTTTT
CDR3: CASSQGEGAVLGELFF

V: TRBV21-1
size: NA
J: TRBJ2-7
D: NA
length: 15
DNA: TGTGCCAGCCCGACTCTAGCGCGAGGCAACTACGAGCAGTACTTC
CDR3: CASPTLARGNYEQYF

V: TRBV3-1/TRBV3-2
size: NA
J: TRBJ1-1
D: NA
length: 14
DNA: TGTGCCAGCAGCCAACTAGGACAGAACACTGAAGCTTTCTTT
CDR3: CASSQLGQNTEAFF

V: TRBV9
size: once
J: TRBJ2-5
D: TRBD1
length: 15
DNA: TGTGCCAGCAGCTTTTCAGGGGGCCGCGAAGAGACCCAGTACTTC
CDR3: CASSFSGGREETQYF